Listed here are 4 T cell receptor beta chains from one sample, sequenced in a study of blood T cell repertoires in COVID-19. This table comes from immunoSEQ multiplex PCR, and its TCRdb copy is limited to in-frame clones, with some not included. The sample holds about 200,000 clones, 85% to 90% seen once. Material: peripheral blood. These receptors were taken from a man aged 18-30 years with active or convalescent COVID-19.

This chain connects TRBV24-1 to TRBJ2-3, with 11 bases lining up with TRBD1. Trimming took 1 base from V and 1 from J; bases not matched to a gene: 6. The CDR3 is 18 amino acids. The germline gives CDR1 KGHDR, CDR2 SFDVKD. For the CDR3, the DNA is TGTGCCACCAGTGATTTTGGGGGACAGGGGGGCCGCACAGATACGCAGTATTTT. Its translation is CATSDFGGQGGRTDTQYF.

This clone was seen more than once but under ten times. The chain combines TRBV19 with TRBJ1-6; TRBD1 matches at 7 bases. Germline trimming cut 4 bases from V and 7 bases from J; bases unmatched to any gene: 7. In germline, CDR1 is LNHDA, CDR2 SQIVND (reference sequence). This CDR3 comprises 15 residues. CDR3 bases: TGTGCCAGTAGTACGACAGGGCGACTAAATTCACCCCTCCACTTT. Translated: CASSTTGRLNSPLHF.

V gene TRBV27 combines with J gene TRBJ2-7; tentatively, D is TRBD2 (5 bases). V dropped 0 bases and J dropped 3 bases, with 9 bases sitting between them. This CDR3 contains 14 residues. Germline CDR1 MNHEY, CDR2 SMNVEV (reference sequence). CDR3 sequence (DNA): TGTGCCAGCAGTTTATCGGTCGGAGGCTACGAGCAGTACTTC. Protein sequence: CASSLSVGGYEQYF.

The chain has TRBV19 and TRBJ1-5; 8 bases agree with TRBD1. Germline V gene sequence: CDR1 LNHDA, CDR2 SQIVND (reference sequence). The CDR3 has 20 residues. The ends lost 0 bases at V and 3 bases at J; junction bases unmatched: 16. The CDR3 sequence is CASSIDPPYSGQGVNQPQHF. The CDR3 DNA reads TGTGCCAGTAGTATAGATCCCCCTTATTCCGGACAGGGCGTCAATCAGCCCCAGCATTTT.